Sequencing of this T cell receptor (beta chain) was carried out in a study of T cells in localized non-small cell lung cancer. The study, taken as a whole, reports: Uninvolved adjacent lung showed higher T cell clonality than tumor. Sequence data derive from only one tumor region, so heterogeneity remains possible.

Germline CDR1 MRHNA, CDR2 SNTAGT. The CDR3 consists of 15 residues. V was pared by 3 bases and J by 10 bases, with 11 bases of the junction left unmatched. This clone is deemed medium-sized. Its target is not known. The table came from immunoSEQ multiplex PCR; TCRdb's copy has only in-frame clones and leaves some out. The sample includes 40,000 to 65,000 clones, more than 85% of them seen just once. The specimen was PBMCs, collected before any cancer treatment. The sequence came from a female donor with stage II lung adenocarcinoma. The chain couples TRBV6-4 to TRBJ2-5; 10 bases are shared with TRBD1. The CDR3 DNA sequence: TGTGCCAGCAGTGAGGAGACAGGGGGCCAGGCGTACCAGTACTTC. Protein sequence: CASSEETGGQAYQYF.